This TCR beta chain was documented in a study of CD8 T cells in ankylosing spondylitis. Regarding the study as a whole: What seemed typical of ankylosing spondylitis blood was a TCR beta motif built from eight highly homologous variants. Matched synovial fluid from ankylosing spondylitis patients was reported to be enriched for disease-linked clones.

Each CDR3 protein gets one entry after TCRdb re-called the 5' RACE reads with MiXCR. The table shows under 550,000 distinct CDR3 sequences, with 25% to 30% occurring only once. This clonotype was recorded once. Its antigen is unknown. The CDR3 runs to 15 residues. Germline V lookup: CDR1 SNHLY, CDR2 FYNNEI. The V end was cut by 2 bases, the J end by 7 bases, with 17 bases between. The sequencing sample was made of blood, either unsorted or a sorted T cell fraction (not recorded which). The chain uses TRBV2 and TRBJ1-2, with D unresolved. The origin of this receptor is a male donor with ankylosing spondylitis. CDR3: CASSEIPGSFAGYTF. The CDR3 DNA reads TGTGCCAGCAGTGAAATTCCTGGCAGTTTCGCTGGCTACACCTTC.